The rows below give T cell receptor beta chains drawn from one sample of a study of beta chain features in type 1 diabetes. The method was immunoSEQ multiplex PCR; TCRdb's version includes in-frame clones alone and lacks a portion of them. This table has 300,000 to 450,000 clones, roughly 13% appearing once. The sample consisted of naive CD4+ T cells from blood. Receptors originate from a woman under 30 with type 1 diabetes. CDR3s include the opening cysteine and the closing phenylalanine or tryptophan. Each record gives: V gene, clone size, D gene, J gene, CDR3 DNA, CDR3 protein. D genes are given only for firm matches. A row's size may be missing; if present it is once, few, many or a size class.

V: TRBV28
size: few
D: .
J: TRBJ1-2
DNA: TGTGCCAGCAGTGACCCGTCTAGGGAGGGAGGCTACACCTTC
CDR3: CASSDPSREGGYTF

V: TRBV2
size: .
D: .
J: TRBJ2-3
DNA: TGTGCCAGCAGAAGCGGCGGGGCCGTAGATACGCAGTATTTT
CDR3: CASRSGGAVDTQYF

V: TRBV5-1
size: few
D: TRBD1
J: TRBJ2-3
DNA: TGCGCCAGCAGCTTGGACGGGACAGGGAGCGATACGCAGTATTTT
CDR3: CASSLDGTGSDTQYF

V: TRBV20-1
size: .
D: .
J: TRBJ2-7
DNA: TGCAGTGCTGGGGCAACCTACGAGCAGTACTTC
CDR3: CSAGATYEQYF

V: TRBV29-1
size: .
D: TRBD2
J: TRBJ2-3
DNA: TGCAGCGTTGACGGGATTGACAGTCCGGGGGGACTAGCGGGGGATACGCAGTATTTT
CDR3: CSVDGIDSPGGLAGDTQYF

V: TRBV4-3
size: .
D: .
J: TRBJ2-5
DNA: TGCGCCAGCAGCCAAGATCAGCGGGAGACCCAGTACTTC
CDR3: CASSQDQRETQYF

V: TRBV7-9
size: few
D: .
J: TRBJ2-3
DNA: TGTGCCAGCAGCTTATGGGGGGAAGGTACGCAGTATTTT
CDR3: CASSLWGEGTQYF

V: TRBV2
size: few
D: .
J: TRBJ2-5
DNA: TGTGCCAGCCTTTTCATGTTGAGGGAAGAGACCCAGTACTTC
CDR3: CASLFMLREETQYF

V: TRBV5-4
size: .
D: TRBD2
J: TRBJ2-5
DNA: TGTGCCAGCAGCTTGATGACTAGCGATGAGACCCAGTACTTC
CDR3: CASSLMTSDETQYF

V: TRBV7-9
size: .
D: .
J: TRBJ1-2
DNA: TGTGCCAGCAGTCAGTCTGGCGGCTACACCTTC
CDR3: CASSQSGGYTF

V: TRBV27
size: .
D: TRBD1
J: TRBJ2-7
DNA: TGTGCCAGCAGTTTCTCACTGGGACAGGGGACCTACGAGCAGTACTTC
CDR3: CASSFSLGQGTYEQYF

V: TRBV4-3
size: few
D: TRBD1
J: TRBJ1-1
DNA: TGCGCCAGCAGCCAAGAGACAGGGCGGGCTTTCTTT
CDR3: CASSQETGRAFF

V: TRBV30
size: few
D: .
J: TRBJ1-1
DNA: TGTGCCTGGAGTGGACACAAAGATCGGAACACTGAAGCTTTCTTT
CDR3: CAWSGHKDRNTEAFF

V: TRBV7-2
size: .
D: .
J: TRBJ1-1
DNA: TGTGCCAGCACCCTGGACCCCAGGGCCACTGAAGCTTTCTTT
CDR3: CASTLDPRATEAFF

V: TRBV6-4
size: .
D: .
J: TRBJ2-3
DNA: TGTGCCAGCAGTAGCTCCCCAGGGTCCGATACGCAGTATTTT
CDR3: CASSSSPGSDTQYF

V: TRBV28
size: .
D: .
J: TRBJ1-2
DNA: TGTGCCAGCAGTTTAGGCCGGGACTATGGCTACACCTTC
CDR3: CASSLGRDYGYTF

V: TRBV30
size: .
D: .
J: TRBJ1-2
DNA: TGTGCCTGGAGTGTATTCAGGGGCCCCTATGGCTACACCTTC
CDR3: CAWSVFRGPYGYTF

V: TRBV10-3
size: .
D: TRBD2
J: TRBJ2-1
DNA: TGTGCCATCAGTGCGCGGGGGGGAGAGGGTGAGCAGTTCTTC
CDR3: CAISARGGEGEQFF

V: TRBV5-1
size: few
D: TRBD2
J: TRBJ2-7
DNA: TGCGCCAGCAGCTTGGAGGCTAGCGGGGGGCTCTACGAGCAGTACTTC
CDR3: CASSLEASGGLYEQYF

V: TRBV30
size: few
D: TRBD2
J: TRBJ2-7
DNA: TGTGCCTGGAAACCTAGCGGGGTCTACGAGCAGTACTTC
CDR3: CAWKPSGVYEQYF

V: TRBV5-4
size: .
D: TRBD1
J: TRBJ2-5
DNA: TGTGCCAGCAGCGTGACAGGGATACTAGAGACCCAGTACTTC
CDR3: CASSVTGILETQYF

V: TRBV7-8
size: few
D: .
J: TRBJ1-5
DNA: TGTGCCAGCAGCTTACCGCACCGCCGAGGAGGGTTTAGAAGTCAGCCCCAGCATTTT
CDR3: CASSLPHRRGGFRSQPQHF

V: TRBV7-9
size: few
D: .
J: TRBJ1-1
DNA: TGTGCCAGCAGCTTACAGGGGCGGACGACTGAAGCTTTCTTT
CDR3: CASSLQGRTTEAFF

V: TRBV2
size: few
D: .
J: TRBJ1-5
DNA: TGTGCCAGCGGAGGGGGGGCGGGCAATCAGCCCCAGCATTTT
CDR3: CASGGGAGNQPQHF

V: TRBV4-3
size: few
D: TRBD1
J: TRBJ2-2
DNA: TGCGCCAGCAGCCAAAGGACAGGGACCGGGGAGCTGTTTTTT
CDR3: CASSQRTGTGELFF

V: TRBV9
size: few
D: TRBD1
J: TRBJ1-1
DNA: TGTGCCAGCAGCGTAGGGGCAGGGGGCATCGCTGAAGCTTTCTTT
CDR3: CASSVGAGGIAEAFF

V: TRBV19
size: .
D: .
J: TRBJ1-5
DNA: TGTGCCAGTAGTATGTTGGCTTATAGCAATCAGCCCCAGCATTTT
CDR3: CASSMLAYSNQPQHF

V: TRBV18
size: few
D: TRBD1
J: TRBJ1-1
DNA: TGTGCCAGCTCACCGGGACAGGGATGGACTGAAGCTTTCTTT
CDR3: CASSPGQGWTEAFF

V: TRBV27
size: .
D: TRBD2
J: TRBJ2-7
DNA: TGTGCCAGCAGTGGGGGGGGGAGGTCCTACGAGCAGTACTTC
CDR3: CASSGGGRSYEQYF

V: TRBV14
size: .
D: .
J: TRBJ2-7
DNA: TGTGCCAGCAGCCTCGAGGAGCAGTACTTC
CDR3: CASSLEEQYF

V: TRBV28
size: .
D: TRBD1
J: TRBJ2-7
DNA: TGTGCCAGCAGAACGGGACAGACCTACGAGCAGTACTTC
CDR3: CASRTGQTYEQYF

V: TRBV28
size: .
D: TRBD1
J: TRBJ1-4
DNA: TGTGCCAGCAGTGGGGACAGCGGCAATGAAAAACTGTTTTTT
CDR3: CASSGDSGNEKLFF

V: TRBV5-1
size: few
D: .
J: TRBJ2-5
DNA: TGCGCCAGCAGCCTGTACCAAGAGACCCAGTACTTC
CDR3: CASSLYQETQYF

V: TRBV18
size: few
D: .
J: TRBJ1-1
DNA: TGTGCCAGCTCACGGGGTGGACAAACTGAAGCTTTCTTT
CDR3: CASSRGGQTEAFF

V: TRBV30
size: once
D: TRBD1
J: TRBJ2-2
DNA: TGTGCCTGGGCCCCGACAGGGCTCTTCATGGAGCTGTTTTTT
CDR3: CAWAPTGLFMELFF

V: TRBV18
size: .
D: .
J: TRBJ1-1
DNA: TGTGCCAGCTCACCCTTGAACACTGAAGCTTTCTTT
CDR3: CASSPLNTEAFF

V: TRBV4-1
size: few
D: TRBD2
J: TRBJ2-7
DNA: TGCGCCAGCAGCCATCCAGCGGGAGCGGTATACGAGCAGTACTTC
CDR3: CASSHPAGAVYEQYF

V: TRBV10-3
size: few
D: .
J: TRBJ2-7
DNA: TGTGCCACCGGCAGGCTCCGGGACATTTCCTACGAGCAGTACTTC
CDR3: CATGRLRDISYEQYF

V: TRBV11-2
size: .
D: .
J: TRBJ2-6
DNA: TGTGCCAGCAGCTTGGCCGGGGCCAACGTCCTGACTTTC
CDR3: CASSLAGANVLTF

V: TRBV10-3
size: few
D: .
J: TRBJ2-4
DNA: TGTGCCATCGGGAGGGGGACGGCCAAAAACATTCAGTACTTC
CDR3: CAIGRGTAKNIQYF

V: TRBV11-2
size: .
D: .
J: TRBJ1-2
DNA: TGTGCCAGCAGTCTGTGGGCTGCTAACTATGGCTACACCTTC
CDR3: CASSLWAANYGYTF